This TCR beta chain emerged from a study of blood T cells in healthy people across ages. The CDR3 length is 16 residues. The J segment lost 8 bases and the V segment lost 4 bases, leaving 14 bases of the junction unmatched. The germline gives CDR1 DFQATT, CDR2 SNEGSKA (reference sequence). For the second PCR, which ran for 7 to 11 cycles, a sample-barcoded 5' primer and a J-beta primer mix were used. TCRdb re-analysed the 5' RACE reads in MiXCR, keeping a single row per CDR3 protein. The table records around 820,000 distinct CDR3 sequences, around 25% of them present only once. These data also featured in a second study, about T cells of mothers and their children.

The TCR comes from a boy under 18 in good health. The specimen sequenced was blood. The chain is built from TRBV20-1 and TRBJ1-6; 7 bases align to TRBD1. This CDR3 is CSAITIQGERDSPLHF. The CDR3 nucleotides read TGCAGTGCTATAACCATTCAGGGGGAGAGGGATTCACCCCTCCACTTT.